These T cell receptor beta chains were read from a single sample in a study of T cell repertoires in ileal Crohn's disease. Here immunoSEQ multiplex PCR was the method, and the copy in TCRdb shows in-frame clones only, minus some. The sample consists of about 8,200 clones, 96% of them appearing once. Sequenced input: ileal tissue. The receptor source for this set is an adult with Crohn's disease. The CDR3 runs from the conserved cysteine through the conserved F or W.

v_call cdr3_aa
TRBV7-6 CASSLGGQGNSPLHF
TRBV9 CASSVIQGTNTEAFF
TRBV7-2 CASSLDGTSDNTQYF
TRBV5-4 CASSLFRAGGYQETQYF
TRBV5-6 CASSLGQGAGSPLHF
TRBV7-6 CASSLVVGRGGYTGELFF
TRBV5-1 CASSRGANTEAFF
TRBV7-3 CASSSGTSFYNEQFF
TRBV9 CASSVGGVAGAYNEQFF
TRBV5-1 CASSLPQDRVDSPLHF
TRBV4-1 CASSQRDRDFSPLHF
TRBV7-2 CASSLGWSDQYF
TRBV4-2 CASSPQIRTGGDSPLHF
TRBV28 CASGQGILREFF
TRBV7-6 CASSLGRLQEETQYF
TRBV4-2 CASSQVLGTGTEAFF
TRBV27 CASSLDWARAETQYF
TRBV6-1 CASSDLVSPLNTGELFF
TRBV6-1 CASSESRWTGKGETQYF
TRBV27 CASSRDRSAYEQYF
TRBV27 CASSPLVGVNTGELFF
TRBV25-1 CASSDSRDRKGYTF
TRBV10-3 CAISERRGSSDTQYF
TRBV19 CASSTLRTATNYGYTF
TRBV5-4 CASSVSDYGYTF
TRBV5-6 CASSLAGVFGHPQHF
TRBV5-6 CASSFQGAGEKLFF
TRBV5-1 CASSRQDRNYGYTF
TRBV6-4 CASSDGGGPTDTQYF
TRBV7-2 CASSTRLAGASYNEQFF
TRBV6-6 CASSYGADYGYTF
TRBV5-1 CASSSGDRSLVGEQFF
TRBV9 CASSVSAGNTIYF
TRBV29-1 CSVSNRGGNTEAFF
TRBV29-1 CSVEKKGLKLDTQYF
TRBV11-2 CASSLEPALNTEAFF
TRBV2 CASIGTGFTGELFF
TRBV5-1 CASSLGVRGTTDTQYF
TRBV18 CASRMGGTSYNEQFF
TRBV2 CASSTSGAGTDTQYF
TRBV6-1 CASSEVYRLGQPQHF
TRBV11-2 CASSFRGADTQYF
TRBV28 CASSPHISLAKNIQYF
TRBV19 CASSIGQTGRQPQHF
TRBV10-3 CAIRIDTEAFF
TRBV5-6 CASSWDKNTEAFF
TRBV28 CASSFRDYTSEQFF